Presented here are 16 T cell receptor beta chains from one specimen sequenced in a study of vaccination and CD4 T cells after COVID-19. This sample's treatment: roughly 10-day PBMC culture with coronavirus spike peptide pools or control peptides (ViraFEST assay). One should note that the unexposed donor's CD4+ T cells were collected before the COVID-19 pandemic (2011-2018). No antigen has been identified for these receptors. Scientists ran DNA taken from cultured CD4+ T cells through the Oncomine TCR Beta short-read assay for sequencing. Extraction of genomic DNA was performed on cultured CD4+ T cells. MiXCR, applied by TCRdb to the PCR reads, yields one record per CDR3 protein. The sample yields around 10,000 distinct CDR3 sequences, more than 30% seen once. The sequencing input was CD4+ T cells from blood, cultured in vitro. These receptor sequences come from a human donor in good health.

In its sample, this clonotype was seen once. The gene calls are TRBV7-2 and TRBJ2-5; D possibly corresponds to TRBD1 (7 bases). Germline CDR1 SGHTA, CDR2 FQGNSA. V lost 3 bases and J lost 5, with 13 bases in between. The CDR3 has 14 amino acids. CDR3 in amino acids: CASSFQGGGETQYF. The DNA for the CDR3 is TGTGCCAGCAGCTTCCAGGGGGGTGGGGAGACCCAGTACTTC.

This clonotype was detected a few times. The V and J genes are TRBV6-1 and TRBJ2-5; TRBD2 matches 7 bases. V lost 5 bases, J lost 2 bases, and 8 bases stayed unmatched. CDR1 is MNHNS, CDR2 SASEGT, per germline. This CDR3 spans 15 amino acids. The CDR3 spells CASSISGGGQETQYF. The CDR3 nucleotides are TGTGCCAGCAGTATCTCTGGGGGGGGACAAGAGACCCAGTACTTC.

The V gene is TRBV20-1, the J gene TRBJ1-5; D might be TRBD1 (6 bases). Deletions cut 2 bases from V and 1 base from J, with 12 bases between. Germline values: CDR1 DFQATT, CDR2 SNEGSKA (reference sequence). CDR3 length equals 15 residues. The CDR3 here is CSARPRRGSNQPQHF. The CDR3 nucleotides read TGCAGTGCTAGACCGAGAAGGGGGAGCAATCAGCCCCAGCATTTT.

The chain employs TRBV14 and TRBJ1-2; TRBD1 matches at 8 bases. From germline, CDR1 is SGHDN and CDR2 FVKESK. The CDR3 sequence is 15 residues long. The V segment lost 3 bases and the J segment 10 bases; nucleotides outside the gene matches: 13. CDR3: CASSQQPWTGWDYTF. Here the CDR3 DNA reads TGTGCCAGCAGCCAGCAGCCGTGGACAGGGTGGGACTACACCTTC.

The gene calls are TRBV11-2 and TRBJ1-3; no reliable D call. CDR1 SGHAT and CDR2 FQNNGV come from the germline V gene. The ends were cut back, 1 base at V and 0 bases at J, with 10 bases in the middle. This CDR3 contains 16 residues. CDR3 region: CASSLAPTISGNTIYF. The CDR3 region has the DNA TGTGCCAGCAGCTTAGCCCCTACTATCTCTGGAAACACCATATATTTT.

In its sample, this clonotype was seen a few times. The rearrangement links TRBV7-2 to TRBJ1-1; D is unclear. Trimming took off 1 base at V and 8 bases at J, with 11 bases between the two ends. The CDR3 is made up of 13 amino acids. Germline lookup yields CDR1 SGHTA and CDR2 FQGNSA. The CDR3, as DNA: TGTGCCAGCAGCTTAGTCCGGGCAACGGAAGCTTTCTTT. It encodes CASSLVRATEAFF.

This chain joins TRBV4-3 and TRBJ2-1; 7 positions agree with TRBD2. In germline, CDR1 is LGHNA, CDR2 YSLEER. Trimming removed 4 bases from V and 3 bases from J; junction bases left unmatched: 15. The CDR3 has 18 amino acids. In DNA, the CDR3 is TGCGCCAGCAGCCCTATTCCCCGGGAGGATGGGTTCTACAATGAGCAGTTCTTC. Its translation: CASSPIPREDGFYNEQFF.

The chain employs TRBV15 and TRBJ2-7; weak D call: TRBD1 (6 bases). The V end was cut by 5 bases, the J end by 6 bases, with 14 bases between. CDR3 length: 13 amino acids. Germline loops: CDR1 LNHNV, CDR2 YYDKDF (reference sequence). The CDR3 here is CATSFHRAPEQYF. CDR3 nucleotide sequence: TGTGCCACCAGCTTTCACAGGGCCCCCGAGCAGTACTTC.

This CDR3 is CASLRTGGPLHF. CDR3 coding DNA: TGTGCCAGTTTACGGACAGGCGGACCCCTCCACTTT. The chain has TRBV28 and TRBJ1-6; 7 nucleotides agree with TRBD1. Germline loops: CDR1 MDHEN, CDR2 SYDVKM. With V trimmed by 9 bases and J by 12 bases, 8 bases remained unmatched. This CDR3 is 12 amino acids long.

The rearrangement links TRBV6-1 to TRBJ2-3; TRBD2 matches at 7 bases. After removal of 6 bases from V and 1 base from J, the junction contained 7 bases not matched to a gene. This CDR3 is built from 15 residues. CDR1 and CDR2 (germline): MNHNS, SASEGT. The CDR3 bases are TGTGCCAGCAGGCCGGGGGGAGAAGGCACAGATACGCAGTATTTT. This codes for CASRPGGEGTDTQYF.

In its sample, this clonotype is medium-sized (0.01 to 0.1%). The chain has TRBV20-1 and TRBJ1-5, with TRBD1 as a possible D gene (5 bases). Trimming removed 3 bases at V and 6 bases at J, with 18 bases between. This CDR3 has 15 residues. Looked up from germline, CDR1 is DFQATT and CDR2 is SNEGSKA (reference sequence). The CDR3 here is CSARRIGGAGQPQHF. The CDR3, as DNA: TGCAGTGCTAGGAGGATCGGAGGGGCCGGTCAGCCCCAGCATTTT.

This clonotype occurred a few times. The chain has TRBV27 and TRBJ2-7, with 15 nucleotides matching TRBD2. Germline CDR1 MNHEY, CDR2 SMNVEV (reference sequence). V was clipped by 6 bases and J by 3 bases; unmatched bases: 15. The length of the CDR3 is 19 residues. CDR3 in amino acids: CASRADPRTSGRGYYEQYF. Written as DNA, the CDR3 is TGTGCCAGCAGAGCGGACCCCCGGACTAGCGGGAGGGGGTACTACGAGCAGTACTTC.

This rearrangement joins TRBV28 to TRBJ1-1; D gene ambiguous. The V gene lost 3 bases and the J gene lost 4 bases, with 12 bases spanning the gap. There are 14 residues in the CDR3. Germline CDR1 MDHEN, CDR2 SYDVKM. As DNA, the CDR3 is TGTGCCAGCAGTTTCGGAGGACGGGGCACTGAAGCTTTCTTT. It specifies CASSFGGRGTEAFF.

This clonotype occurred a few times. This sequence joins TRBV20-1 and TRBJ1-5; D gene ambiguous. The CDR3 is 13 residues long. Germline CDR1 DFQATT, CDR2 SNEGSKA (reference sequence). Trimming shortened V by 3 bases and J by 0 bases, and 6 bases separated the two germline ends. The CDR3 region is CSARSDSNQPQHF. The CDR3 DNA follows: TGCAGTGCTAGGAGTGATAGCAATCAGCCCCAGCATTTT.

This rearrangement joins TRBV28 to TRBJ2-3; 10 bases map to TRBD2. The CDR3 totals 16 residues. V was clipped by 2 bases and J by 1 base; unmatched bases: 3. Germline V gives CDR1 MDHEN, CDR2 SYDVKM. CDR3 amino acids: CASSLDLAGGTDTQYF. CDR3 bases: TGTGCCAGCAGTTTAGACCTAGCGGGAGGCACAGATACGCAGTATTTT. Filled out from reference TRBV28 and TRBJ2-3, the complete variable domain reads DVKVTQSSRYLVKRTGEKVFLECVQDMDHENMFWYRQDPGLGLRLIYFSYDVKMKEKGDIPEGYSVSREKKERFSLILESASTNQTSMYLCASSLDLAGGTDTQYFGPGTRLTVL.

V gene TRBV5-4 combines with J gene TRBJ2-7; possible D gene TRBD1, 6 bases. Deletions cut 4 bases from V and 4 bases from J, with 12 bases between. The germline V gene has CDR1 SGHNT and CDR2 YYREEE (reference sequence). CDR3 length: 13 residues. CDR3 coding DNA: TGTGCCAGCAGCATACAGGGAATATACGAGCAGTACTTC. This gives the protein CASSIQGIYEQYF.